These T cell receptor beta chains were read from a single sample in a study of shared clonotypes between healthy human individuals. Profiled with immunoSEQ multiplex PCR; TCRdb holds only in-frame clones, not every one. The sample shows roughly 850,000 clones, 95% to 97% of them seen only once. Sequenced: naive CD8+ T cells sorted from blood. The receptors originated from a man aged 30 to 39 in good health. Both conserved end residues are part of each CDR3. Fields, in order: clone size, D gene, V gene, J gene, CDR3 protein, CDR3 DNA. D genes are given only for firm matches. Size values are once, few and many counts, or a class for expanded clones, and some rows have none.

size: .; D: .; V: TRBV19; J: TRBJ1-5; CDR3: CASSISGQPQHF; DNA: TGTGCCAGTAGTATAAGTGGTCAGCCCCAGCATTTT
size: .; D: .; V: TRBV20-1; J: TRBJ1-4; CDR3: CSAQTGEKLFF; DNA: TGCAGTGCCCAAACAGGAGAAAAACTGTTTTTT
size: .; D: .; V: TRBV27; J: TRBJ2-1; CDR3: CASSSLTRSYNEQFF; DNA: TGTGCCAGCAGTTCCCTGACGAGGTCCTACAATGAGCAGTTCTTC
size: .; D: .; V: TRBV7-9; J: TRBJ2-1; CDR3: CASSPPGIKVNEQFF; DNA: TGTGCCAGCAGCCCACCCGGTATCAAGGTCAATGAGCAGTTCTTC
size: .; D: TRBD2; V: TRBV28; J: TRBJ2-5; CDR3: CASKLSGTSGKETQYF; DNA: TGTGCCAGCAAACTATCCGGGACTAGCGGGAAAGAGACCCAGTACTTC
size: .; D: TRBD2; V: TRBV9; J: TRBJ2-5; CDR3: CASSGPPGGGETQYF; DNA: TGTGCCAGCAGCGGCCCCCCCGGGGGGGGAGAGACCCAGTACTTC
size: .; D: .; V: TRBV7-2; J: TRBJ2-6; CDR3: CASSQRAYQTGANVLTF; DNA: TGTGCCAGCAGCCAGCGGGCGTACCAAACTGGGGCCAACGTCCTGACTTTC
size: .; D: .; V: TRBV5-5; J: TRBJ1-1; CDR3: CASSLGYLGLNTEAFF; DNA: TGTGCCAGCAGCTTGGGGTATTTAGGGTTGAACACTGAAGCTTTCTTT
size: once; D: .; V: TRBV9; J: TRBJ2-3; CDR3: CASSVGGRVSTDTQYF; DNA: TGTGCCAGCAGCGTAGGCGGTAGAGTCAGCACAGATACGCAGTATTTT
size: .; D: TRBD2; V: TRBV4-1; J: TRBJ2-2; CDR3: CASSQYGLAGGENTGELFF; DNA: TGCGCCAGCAGCCAATACGGTTTAGCGGGAGGGGAGAACACCGGGGAGCTGTTTTTT
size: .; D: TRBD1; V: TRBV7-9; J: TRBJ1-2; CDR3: CASSQDRVDGYTF; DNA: TGTGCCAGCAGCCAGGACAGGGTTGATGGCTACACCTTC
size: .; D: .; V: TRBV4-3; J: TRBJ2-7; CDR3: CASSQGTGLNSYEQYF; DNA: TGCGCCAGCAGCCAAGGTACAGGTTTAAACTCCTACGAGCAGTACTTC
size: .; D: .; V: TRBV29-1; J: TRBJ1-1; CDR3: CSVTLTGRDTEAFF; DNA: TGCAGCGTTACCCTGACAGGCAGGGACACTGAAGCTTTCTTT
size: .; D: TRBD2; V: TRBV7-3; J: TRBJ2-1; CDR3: CASSQTGLGNEQFF; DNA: TGTGCCAGCAGCCAAACGGGACTAGGAAATGAGCAGTTCTTC
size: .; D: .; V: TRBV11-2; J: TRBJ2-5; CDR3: CASSSPSTGWVETQYF; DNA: TGTGCCAGCAGCTCCCCCTCCACAGGGTGGGTAGAGACCCAGTACTTC
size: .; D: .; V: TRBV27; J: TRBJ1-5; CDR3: CASSLKVGNQPQHF; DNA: TGTGCCAGCAGTTTAAAGGTTGGCAATCAGCCCCAGCATTTT
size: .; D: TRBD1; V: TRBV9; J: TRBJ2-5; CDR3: CASSASGQGIETQYF; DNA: TGTGCCAGCAGCGCAAGCGGACAGGGGATCGAGACCCAGTACTTC
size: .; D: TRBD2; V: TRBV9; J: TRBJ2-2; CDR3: CASSSGTRISGELFF; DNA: TGTGCCAGCAGCTCCGGGACTAGAATTTCCGGGGAGCTGTTTTTT
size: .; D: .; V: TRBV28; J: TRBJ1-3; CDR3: CASSLQTGNTIYF; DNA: TGTGCCAGCAGTTTGCAGACTGGAAACACCATATATTTT
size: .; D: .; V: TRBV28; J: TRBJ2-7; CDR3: CASSTTYEQYF; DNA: TGTGCCAGCAGTACAACCTACGAGCAGTACTTC
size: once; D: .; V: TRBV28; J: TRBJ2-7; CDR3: CASSSLGEQYF; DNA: TGTGCCAGCAGTTCTTTAGGCGAGCAGTACTTC
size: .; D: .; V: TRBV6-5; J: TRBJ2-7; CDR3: CASSNLRDASYEQYF; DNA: TGTGCCAGCAGTAATCTCCGGGATGCCTCCTACGAGCAGTACTTC
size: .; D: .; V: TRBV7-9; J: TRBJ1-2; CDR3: CASSLDPANYGYTF; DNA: TGTGCCAGCAGCTTAGATCCAGCTAACTATGGCTACACCTTC
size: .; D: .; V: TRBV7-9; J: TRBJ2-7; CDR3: CASSFTSGTYEQYF; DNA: TGTGCCAGCAGCTTCACCAGCGGAACCTACGAGCAGTACTTC
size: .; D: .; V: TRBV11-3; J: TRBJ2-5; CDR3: CASSLVGGAGKKTQYF; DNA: TGTGCCAGCAGCTTAGTTGGGGGCGCGGGGAAAAAGACCCAGTACTTC
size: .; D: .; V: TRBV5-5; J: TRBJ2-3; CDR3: CASDRGGSLTDTQYF; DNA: TGTGCCAGCGATCGAGGGGGGTCCCTCACAGATACGCAGTATTTT
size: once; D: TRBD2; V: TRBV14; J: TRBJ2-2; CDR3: CASSPLAGLAGELFF; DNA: TGTGCCAGCAGCCCACTAGCGGGACTGGCCGGGGAGCTGTTTTTT
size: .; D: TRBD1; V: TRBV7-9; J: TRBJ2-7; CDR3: CASSHRDRGYEQYF; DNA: TGTGCCAGCAGCCACCGGGACAGGGGATACGAGCAGTACTTC
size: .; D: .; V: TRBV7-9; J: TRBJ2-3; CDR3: CASSFRSATDTQYF; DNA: TGTGCCAGCAGCTTCCGTAGCGCCACAGATACGCAGTATTTT
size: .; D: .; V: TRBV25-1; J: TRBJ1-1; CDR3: CASSELAGTGDTEAFF; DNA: TGTGCCAGCAGTGAATTGGCAGGGACGGGGGACACTGAAGCTTTCTTT
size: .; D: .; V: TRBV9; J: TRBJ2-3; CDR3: CASRGSESTDTQYF; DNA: TGTGCCAGCCGGGGCAGCGAGAGCACAGATACGCAGTATTTT